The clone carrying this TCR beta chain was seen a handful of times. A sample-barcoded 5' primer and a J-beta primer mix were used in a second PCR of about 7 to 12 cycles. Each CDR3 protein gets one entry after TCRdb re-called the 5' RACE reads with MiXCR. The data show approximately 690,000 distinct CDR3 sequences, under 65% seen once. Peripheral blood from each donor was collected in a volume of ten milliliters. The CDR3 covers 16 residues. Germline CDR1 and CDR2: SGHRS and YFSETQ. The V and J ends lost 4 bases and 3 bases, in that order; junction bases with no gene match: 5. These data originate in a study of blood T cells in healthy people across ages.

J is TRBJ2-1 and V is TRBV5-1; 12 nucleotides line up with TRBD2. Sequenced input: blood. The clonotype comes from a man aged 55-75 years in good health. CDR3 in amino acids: CASSAGLAGNYNEQFF. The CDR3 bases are TGCGCCAGCAGCGCGGGACTAGCGGGCAACTACAATGAGCAGTTCTTC. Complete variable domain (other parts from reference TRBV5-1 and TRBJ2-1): KAGVTQTPRYLIKTRGQQVTLSCSPISGHRSVSWYQQTPGQGLQFLFEYFSETQRNKGNFPGRFSGRQFSNSRSEMNVSTLELGDSALYLCASSAGLAGNYNEQFFGPGTRLTVL.